This TCR beta chain originates from a study of cytomegalovirus exposure and HLA in healthy donors. Study conclusions and caveats: DRB1 showed the most TCR associations and HLA-C the fewest in a later analysis, as rates varied by HLA locus. Common viral pathogens seemed to be connected with several of the most significant clusters, according to a later analysis. Reportedly, a later analysis found an Asian-associated ancestry cluster had fewer N-insertions than the approximately 700-donor mean. Overall, roughly 150 TCR beta chains were annotated as cytomegalovirus-associated.

As regards this clone: Antigen unknown.

This CDR3 comprises 15 residues. Germline V gene lookup returns CDR1 MNHEY and CDR2 SVGAGI. Between the trimmed V and J ends, which lost 7 bases and 2 bases, there was a span of 14 bases. The PCR used 60 Vbeta and 13 Jbeta primers. Clones were sequenced by immunoSEQ multiplex PCR, and TCRdb holds only the in-frame ones, with some missing. The profile shows 95,000 to 100,000 clones, about 77% of them singletons. This TCR derives from a man in his forties in good health and CMV-seronegative. The rearrangement uses TRBV6-5 and TRBJ1-4; D is uncertain. The sample comprised PBMCs. CDR3 sequence reads: CASTFSRTTNEKLFF. The CDR3 bases are TGTGCCAGCACCTTTTCGCGTACGACTAATGAAAAACTGTTTTTT.